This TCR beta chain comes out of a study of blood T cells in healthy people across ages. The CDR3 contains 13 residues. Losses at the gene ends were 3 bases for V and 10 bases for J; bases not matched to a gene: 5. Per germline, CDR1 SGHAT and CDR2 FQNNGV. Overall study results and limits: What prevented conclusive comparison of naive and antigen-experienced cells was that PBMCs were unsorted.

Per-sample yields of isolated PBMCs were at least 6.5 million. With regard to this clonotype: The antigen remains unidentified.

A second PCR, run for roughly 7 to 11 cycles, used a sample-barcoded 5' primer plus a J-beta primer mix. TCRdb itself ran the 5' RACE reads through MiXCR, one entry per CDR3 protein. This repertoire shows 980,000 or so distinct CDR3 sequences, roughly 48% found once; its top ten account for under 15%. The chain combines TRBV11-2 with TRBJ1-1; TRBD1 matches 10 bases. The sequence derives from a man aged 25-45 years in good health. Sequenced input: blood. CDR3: CASSFGTGDSAFF. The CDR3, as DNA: TGTGCCAGCAGCTTCGGGACAGGGGATTCAGCTTTCTTT.